Listed below are T cell receptor beta chains from one sample, sequenced in a study of blood T cell repertoires in COVID-19. Some clones are missing from TCRdb's copy, which holds only in-frame ones; the method was immunoSEQ multiplex PCR. Of 150,000 to 170,000 clones in the sample, 70% to 85% were seen once. The sequenced material came from peripheral blood. These receptors were collected from a man aged 55-75 years with COVID-19, enrolled during active disease. The CDR3 runs from the conserved cysteine through the conserved F or W. A D gene is named only where the DNA matches it firmly. For some rows the clone size is stated as once, few or many, or as a class when expanded; others skip it.

V gene: TRBV24-1
D gene: NA
J gene: TRBJ1-2
clone size: NA
CDR3 DNA: TGTGCCACCAGTCACACGGGGAGCTACACCTTC
CDR3 protein: CATSHTGSYTF

V gene: TRBV27
D gene: TRBD1
J gene: TRBJ1-5
clone size: NA
CDR3 DNA: TGTGCCAGCAGGGGGACAGGGGTCAATCAGCCCCAGCATTTT
CDR3 protein: CASRGTGVNQPQHF

V gene: TRBV6-5
D gene: TRBD2
J gene: TRBJ2-7
clone size: NA
CDR3 DNA: TGTGCCAGCAGTTACTCACCCGACTGGGGGGGGTACGAGCAGTACTTC
CDR3 protein: CASSYSPDWGGYEQYF

V gene: TRBV19
D gene: TRBD2
J gene: TRBJ2-5
clone size: NA
CDR3 DNA: TGTGCCAGTAGTATAGATCTAGCGGGGGCAGAGACCCAGTACTTC
CDR3 protein: CASSIDLAGAETQYF

V gene: TRBV24-1
D gene: NA
J gene: TRBJ2-2
clone size: NA
CDR3 DNA: TGTGCCACCAGTGATGAACTCGGGGAGCTGTTTTTT
CDR3 protein: CATSDELGELFF

V gene: TRBV6-2/TRBV6-3
D gene: TRBD1
J gene: TRBJ1-1
clone size: NA
CDR3 DNA: TGTGCCAGCAGCACAGGGGGGACTGAAGCTTTCTTT
CDR3 protein: CASSTGGTEAFF

V gene: TRBV21-1
D gene: NA
J gene: TRBJ1-2
clone size: NA
CDR3 DNA: TGTGCCAGCAGCGCCCCGGGACAAAGGGACTATGGCTACACCTTC
CDR3 protein: CASSAPGQRDYGYTF

V gene: TRBV28
D gene: TRBD1
J gene: TRBJ1-3
clone size: NA
CDR3 DNA: TGTGCCAGCAGTTTAAGACAGGGACAGGTGGCTGGAAACACCATATATTTT
CDR3 protein: CASSLRQGQVAGNTIYF

V gene: TRBV6-5
D gene: TRBD1
J gene: TRBJ1-3
clone size: NA
CDR3 DNA: TGTGCCAGCAGTTGGACAGGTTTCTCTGGAAACACCATATATTTT
CDR3 protein: CASSWTGFSGNTIYF

V gene: TRBV19
D gene: NA
J gene: TRBJ2-3
clone size: NA
CDR3 DNA: TGTGCCAGTAGTATAGGGGGGGGCGCAGATACGCAGTATTTT
CDR3 protein: CASSIGGGADTQYF

V gene: TRBV6-1
D gene: TRBD1
J gene: TRBJ1-2
clone size: NA
CDR3 DNA: TGTGCCAGCAGTGAGCGACAGGGTAACTATGGCTACACCTTC
CDR3 protein: CASSERQGNYGYTF

V gene: TRBV11-2
D gene: TRBD1
J gene: TRBJ1-1
clone size: NA
CDR3 DNA: TGTGCCAGCAGCTTAATTGGGACAGGGCTGGCTTTCTTT
CDR3 protein: CASSLIGTGLAFF

V gene: TRBV10-3
D gene: TRBD2
J gene: TRBJ2-7
clone size: NA
CDR3 DNA: TGTGCCATCAGTGGCGCTAGCGGGGGGTACGAGCAGTACTTC
CDR3 protein: CAISGASGGYEQYF

V gene: TRBV20-1
D gene: NA
J gene: TRBJ2-7
clone size: NA
CDR3 DNA: TGCAGTGCCGGACAGTACGAGCAGTACTTC
CDR3 protein: CSAGQYEQYF

V gene: TRBV6-5
D gene: NA
J gene: TRBJ2-7
clone size: NA
CDR3 DNA: TGTGCTATCAGGGGAGGGAGCTCCTACGAGCAGTACTTC
CDR3 protein: CAIRGGSSYEQYF

V gene: TRBV10-3
D gene: TRBD1
J gene: TRBJ1-5
clone size: few
CDR3 DNA: TGTGCCATCGCGACAGGGGAAGGCAATCAGCCCCAGCATTTT
CDR3 protein: CAIATGEGNQPQHF

V gene: TRBV10-2
D gene: NA
J gene: TRBJ2-5
clone size: NA
CDR3 DNA: TGCGCCAGCAGTGAGTCAGCGGTACAAGAGACCCAGTACTTC
CDR3 protein: CASSESAVQETQYF